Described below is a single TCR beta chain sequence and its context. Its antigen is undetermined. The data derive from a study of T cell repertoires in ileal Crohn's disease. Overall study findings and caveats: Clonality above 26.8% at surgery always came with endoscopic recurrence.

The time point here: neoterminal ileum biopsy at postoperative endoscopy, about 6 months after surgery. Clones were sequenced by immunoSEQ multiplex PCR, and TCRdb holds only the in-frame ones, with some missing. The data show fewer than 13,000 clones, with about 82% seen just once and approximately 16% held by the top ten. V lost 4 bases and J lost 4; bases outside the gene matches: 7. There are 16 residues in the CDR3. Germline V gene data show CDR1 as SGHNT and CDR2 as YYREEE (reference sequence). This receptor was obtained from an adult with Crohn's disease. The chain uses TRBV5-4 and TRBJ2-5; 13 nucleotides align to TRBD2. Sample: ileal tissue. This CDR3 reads CASSPLGLAGTETQYF. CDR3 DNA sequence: TGTGCCAGCAGCCCGTTGGGACTAGCGGGAACAGAGACCCAGTACTTC.